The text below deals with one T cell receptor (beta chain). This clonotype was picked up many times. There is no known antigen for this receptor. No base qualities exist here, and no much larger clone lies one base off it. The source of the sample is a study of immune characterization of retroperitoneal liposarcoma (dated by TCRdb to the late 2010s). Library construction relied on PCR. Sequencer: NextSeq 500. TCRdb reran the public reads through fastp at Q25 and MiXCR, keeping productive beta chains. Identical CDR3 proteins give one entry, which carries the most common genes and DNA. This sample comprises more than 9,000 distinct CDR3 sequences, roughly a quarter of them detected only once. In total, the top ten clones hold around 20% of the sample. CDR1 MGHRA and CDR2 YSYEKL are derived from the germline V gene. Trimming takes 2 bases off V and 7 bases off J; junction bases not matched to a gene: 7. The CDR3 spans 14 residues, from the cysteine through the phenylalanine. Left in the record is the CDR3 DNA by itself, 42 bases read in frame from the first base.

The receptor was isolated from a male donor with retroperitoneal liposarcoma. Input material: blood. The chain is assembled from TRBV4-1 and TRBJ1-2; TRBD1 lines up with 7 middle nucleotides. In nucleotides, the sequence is TGCGCCAGCAGCCAACCGAGGGGGCATGGTGGCTACACCTTC. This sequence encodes CASSQPRGHGGYTF.